Presented here are 24 T cell receptor beta chains from one specimen sequenced in a study of CD8+CD57+ T cells in acquired aplastic anemia. Template material for TCR beta VDJ and CDR3 profiling consisted of genomic DNA. From the reads, TCRdb called clonotypes with MiXCR, one entry per CDR3 protein. The sample has hundreds of thousands of distinct CDR3 sequences, about 70% seen once. Sequences were obtained from sorted CD4+, CD8+, or CD8+CD57+ T cells (not recorded which) from PBMCs. The receptors were gathered from a human donor in good health, serving as a control.

This clonotype has a single count. Relative to the germline gene, one junction end is altered; a read error may explain this. The CDR3 DNA reads TGTGCCAGCAGCCGGACTAGCGGGGGTTGGGCACAGTTTTTT. Translated, it gives CASSRTSGGWAQFF. The rearrangement links TRBV7-2 to TRBJ2-3, with 13 nucleotides matching TRBD2. CDR3 length: 14 amino acids. In germline, CDR1 is SGHTA, CDR2 FQGNSA.

This clonotype has ten or more counts. V gene TRBV15 combines with J gene TRBJ1-5; D gene ambiguous. The CDR3 covers 16 residues. Trimming stripped 0 bases from V and 4 bases from J, with 13 bases between. Germline V gives CDR1 LNHNV, CDR2 YYDKDF (reference sequence). The CDR3 region is CATSRDLGLQNQPQHF. The CDR3 DNA follows: TGTGCCACCAGCAGAGATCTAGGGCTGCAGAATCAGCCCCAGCATTTT. Full variable domain (outside the CDR3, taken from reference TRBV15 and TRBJ1-5): DAMVIQNPRYQVTQFGKPVTLSCSQTLNHNVMYWYQQKSSQAPKLLFHYYDKDFNNEADTPDNFQSRRPNTSFCFLDIRSPGLGDTAMYLCATSRDLGLQNQPQHFGDGTRLSIL.

This chain links TRBV5-4 with TRBJ2-3; D not resolved. CDR3 length equals 12 residues. Germline CDR1 and CDR2: SGHNT and YYREEE (reference sequence). Trimming left V 4 bases short and J 7 bases short, with 10 bases between. CDR3: CASSHDGYTQYF. CDR3 nucleotide sequence: TGTGCCAGCAGCCATGATGGCTATACGCAGTATTTT.

The chain carries TRBV29-1 and TRBJ1-2, with TRBD1 matching over 7 bases. The trim removed 8 bases at V and 4 bases at J, leaving 10 bases unmatched. Germline CDR1 and CDR2: SQVTM and ANQGSEA. The CDR3 runs to 13 residues. The CDR3 spells CSTQGGTVYGYTF. In nucleotides, the CDR3 is TGCAGCACCCAGGGAGGGACAGTCTATGGCTACACCTTC.

The chain combines TRBV15 with TRBJ2-7; TRBD2 aligns across 9 bases. V shed 3 bases, J shed 2 bases, and the junction held 5 bases outside the gene matches. CDR1 is LNHNV and CDR2 is YYDKDF in the germline V gene (reference sequence). CDR3 length equals 15 residues. The CDR3 sequence is CATSSLIAGAYEQYF. For the CDR3, the DNA is TGTGCCACCAGCAGCCTTATAGCGGGAGCCTACGAGCAGTACTTC.

The rearrangement joins TRBV5-1 to TRBJ1-1, with D possibly being TRBD1 (6 bases). The germline V and J ends were trimmed by 1 base and 10 bases, with 14 bases remaining between them. The CDR3 has 13 residues. The germline V gene encodes CDR1 SGHRS and CDR2 YFSETQ. The CDR3 nucleotides are TGCGCCAGCAGCTTGAATGCCGCGACAGGAGCTTTCTTT. This encodes CASSLNAATGAFF.

Concerning this clonotype itself: Without the conserved terminal phenylalanine or tryptophan, this CDR3 likely stems from a read error. The limits of the CDR3 on the DNA are not certain, so only TCRdb's listed CDR3 is given. V gene TRBV2 combines with J gene TRBJ2-5; the D call TRBD2 from the table was never checked on the DNA. Looked up from germline, CDR1 is SNHLY and CDR2 is FYNNEI. With termini counted, the CDR3 has 16 amino acids. CDR3 in amino acids: CASSSGQRQRQEGPGT.

As for this clonotype: A much more abundant neighbour one base away suggests this may be a read error. Likely a read error: the CDR3 ends without its conserved phenylalanine or tryptophan. V and J are TRBV9 and TRBJ2-2; 9 positions agree with TRBD1. Per the germline V gene, CDR1 is SGDLS and CDR2 is YYNGEE. J gave up 6 bases and V 8 bases, and 14 bases lay outside the gene matches. CDR3 size: 16 residues. The CDR3 DNA sequence: TGTGCCAGTAGTCCCCCCGGACAGGGGTTATCCGGGGAGCTGTTTCTT. Translating gives CASSPPGQGLSGELFL.

With respect to this clonotype: This may be a read error: a much more frequent sequence differs by one nucleotide. The gene calls are TRBV6-6 and TRBJ2-1; D gene uncertain. With 8 bases removed from V and 7 bases from J, the gap between germline ends came to 9 bases. There are 11 residues in the CDR3. Per the germline V gene, CDR1 is MNHNY and CDR2 is SVGAGI (reference sequence). CDR3 DNA sequence: TGTGCCAGCGGTGTTGTTAATGAGCAGTTCTTC. It is translated as CASGVVNEQFF.

V is TRBV9 and J is TRBJ2-5, with 7 bases aligning to TRBD2. This CDR3 spans 13 amino acids. Germline CDR1 reads SGDLS; CDR2 reads YYNGEE. After removal of 4 bases from V and 7 bases from J, the junction contained 7 bases not matched to a gene. The DNA of the CDR3 is TGTGCCAGCAGCCGTGGGGGGGAGGGGACCCAGTACTTC. Translated, it gives CASSRGGEGTQYF.

This clonotype was seen a few times. The chain joins TRBV19 to TRBJ1-5, with a possible D match to TRBD1 (5 bases). The CDR3 runs to 14 residues. CDR1 LNHDA and CDR2 SQIVND come from the germline V gene (reference sequence). The V end was cut by 2 bases, the J end by 3 bases, with 8 bases between. The CDR3 DNA follows: TGTGCCAGTAGTATACGGGGCCTCAATCAGCCCCAGCATTTT. It yields the protein CASSIRGLNQPQHF.

V usage is TRBV20-1 and J usage is TRBJ1-1; D not resolved. Trimming shortened V by 0 bases and J by 8 bases, and 10 bases separated the two germline ends. Germline V gives CDR1 DFQATT, CDR2 SNEGSKA (reference sequence). CDR3 length: 12 residues. The CDR3 region is CSARDERAEAFF. The DNA of the CDR3 is TGCAGTGCTAGAGATGAGAGGGCCGAAGCTTTCTTT.

V usage is TRBV20-1 and J usage is TRBJ2-6, with unresolved D. V was pared by 1 base and J by 8 bases, with 15 bases between. Germline V gives CDR1 DFQATT, CDR2 SNEGSKA (reference sequence). CDR3 size: 15 residues. The DNA for the CDR3 is TGCAGTGCTAGAGCAGCTGGCGGTTATACCAACGTCCTGACTTTC. Protein sequence: CSARAAGGYTNVLTF.

The sample holds one count of this clonotype. The chain joins TRBV12-3 or TRBV12-4 to TRBJ2-7; the D is unclear. This CDR3 is 17 amino acids long. The V gene lost 5 bases and the J gene lost 2 bases, with 22 bases spanning the gap. CDR3 in amino acids: CASSAGPTPCLAYEQYF. Written as DNA, the CDR3 is TGTGCCAGCAGTGCCGGGCCGACGCCCTGTCTGGCCTACGAGCAGTACTTC.

The sample holds a few counts of this clonotype. The junction departs from germline at one end; a sequencing error may be responsible. The chain couples TRBV7-6 to TRBJ2-3; D is unclear. Germline V gene lookup returns CDR1 SGHVS and CDR2 FNYEAQ. CDR3 length: 16 amino acids. Written as DNA, the CDR3 is TGTGTCAGCAGCTTAGTGGGCTCCGCGAGGACAGATACGCAGTATTTT. Amino acid sequence: CVSSLVGSARTDTQYF. Supplemented by reference TRBV7-6 and TRBJ2-3, the full variable domain reads GAGVSQSPRYKVTKRGQDVALRCDPISGHVSLYWYRQALGQGPEFLTYFNYEAQQDKSGLPNDRFSAERPEGSISTLTIQRTEQRDSAMYRCVSSLVGSARTDTQYFGPGTRLTVL.

V and J are TRBV2 and TRBJ1-6, with D unclear. V lost 6 bases and J lost 0, with 12 bases in between. There are 16 residues in the CDR3. Germline values: CDR1 SNHLY, CDR2 FYNNEI. CDR3 protein: CASRPDRSSYNSPLHF. CDR3 sequence (DNA): TGTGCCAGCAGGCCTGATAGGAGCTCCTATAATTCACCCCTCCACTTT.

The J gene is TRBJ1-5, the V gene TRBV20-1, with D possibly matching TRBD1 (5 bases). Trimming took off 0 bases at V and 14 bases at J, with 14 bases between the two ends. Per germline, CDR1 DFQATT and CDR2 SNEGSKA (reference sequence). This CDR3 spans 12 amino acids. DNA for the CDR3: TGCAGTGCTAGAGAAGCTATCGGGACGGAGCATTTT. Its protein product is CSAREAIGTEHF.

This clonotype was seen a few times. The V call is TRBV19, the J call TRBJ1-5, with 9 bases aligning to TRBD1. Germline CDR1 is LNHDA and CDR2 is SQIVND (reference sequence). This CDR3 comprises 14 residues. With V trimmed by 5 bases and J by 6 bases, 5 bases remained unmatched. The CDR3 loop reads CASSSGQGGQPQHF. DNA for the CDR3: TGTGCCAGTAGTTCGGGACAGGGAGGTCAGCCCCAGCATTTT.

CDR3 DNA sequence: TGTGCCATCAGTGAGTCGGGCAGGGTTAGCGAGCAGTACGTC. This translates into CAISESGRVSEQYV. This chain uses TRBV10-3 with TRBJ2-7, with D perhaps matching TRBD1 (5 bases). This CDR3 comprises 14 residues. CDR1 and CDR2 from the germline V gene are ENHRY and SYGVKD. With 0 bases removed from V and 6 bases from J, the gap between germline ends came to 12 bases.

The V call is TRBV2, the J call TRBJ1-4; 12 nucleotides agree with TRBD1. CDR1 and CDR2 from the germline V gene are SNHLY and FYNNEI. This CDR3 is 16 amino acids long. The trim removed 4 bases at V and 4 bases at J, leaving 4 bases unmatched. The DNA for the CDR3 is TGTGCCAGCAGTGCGGGGACAGGGGGCGATAATGAAAAACTGTTTTTT. The encoded protein is CASSAGTGGDNEKLFF.

On this clonotype: No conserved phenylalanine or tryptophan ends this CDR3, so it is likely a read error. The DNA is left out, because the CDR3 cannot be placed on it with certainty; the CDR3 is given as TCRdb lists it. The genes are TRBV19 and TRBJ1-3. The CDR3 is 16 amino acids long, termini counted. Germline loops: CDR1 LNHDA, CDR2 SQIVND (reference sequence). This chain's CDR3 is CASSIVGSYNSPPHFV.

This clonotype showed up many times. The chain carries TRBV2 and TRBJ1-1; D might be TRBD1 (5 bases). The V and J ends lost 6 bases and 4 bases respectively, with 12 bases between them. Germline V gene data show CDR1 as SNHLY and CDR2 as FYNNEI. There are 13 residues in the CDR3. The CDR3 loop is CASRWGETTEAFF. The DNA of the CDR3 is TGTGCCAGCAGGTGGGGGGAGACCACTGAAGCTTTCTTT.

The chain combines TRBV7-3 with TRBJ1-6; 9 nucleotides align to TRBD1. Trimming cost V 5 bases and J 13 bases; bases outside gene matches: 9. Germline lookup yields CDR1 SGHTA and CDR2 FQGTGA. There are 14 residues in the CDR3. The CDR3 protein is CASSPGQGTWPLHF. CDR3 coding DNA: TGTGCCAGCAGCCCCGGACAGGGGACATGGCCCCTCCACTTT. The whole variable domain, filled in from reference TRBV7-3 and TRBJ1-6, reads GAGVSQTPSNKVTEKGKYVELRCDPISGHTALYWYRQSLGQGPEFLIYFQGTGAADDSGLPNDRFFAVRPEGSVSTLKIQRTERGDSAVYLCASSPGQGTWPLHFGNGTRLTVT.

As for this clonotype: Germline and junction disagree at one end, which may indicate a read error. The chain has TRBV7-8 and TRBJ2-7; no firm D call. The CDR3 spans 14 residues. Germline V gives CDR1 SGHVS, CDR2 FQNEAQ. The CDR3 protein is CASTIDVTVTGSSF. CDR3 coding DNA: TGTGCCAGCACCATAGATGTTACAGTGACCGGTTCGTCGTTC. The entire variable domain, with the rest obtained from reference TRBV7-8 and TRBJ2-7, is as follows: GAGVSQSPRYKVAKRGQDVALRCDPISGHVSLFWYQQALGQGPEFLTYFQNEAQLDKSGLPSDRFFAERPEGSVSTLKIQRTQQEDSAVYLCASTIDVTVTGSSFGPGTRLTVT.